Listed below are T cell receptor beta chains from one sample, sequenced in a study of OX40 agonist ivuxolimab in advanced cancers. Assay: immunoSEQ multiplex PCR; the TCRdb copy retains only in-frame clones and omits some. The table lists about 45,000 clones, around 94% of them singletons. The sequencing used CD4+ or CD8+ T cells sorted from blood, collected in a trial of the OX40 agonist ivuxolimab. These receptors all stem from an adult with an advanced solid tumor such as melanoma, head and neck, liver or kidney cancer. CDR3s include the opening cysteine and the closing phenylalanine or tryptophan. D genes are given only for firm matches. Some rows mark clone size as missing; the rest say once, few, many or name a class of expanded clone.

clone_size	d_call	v_call	cdr3_length	j_call	cdr3_aa	cdr3_nt
once	NA	TRBV4-1	15	TRBJ1-2	CASSQVPGAGGGYTF	TGCGCCAGCAGCCAAGTTCCAGGGGCCGGTGGGGGCTACACCTTC
NA	NA	TRBV9	16	TRBJ2-1	CASSVHVGGTLNEQFF	TGTGCCAGCAGCGTACATGTCGGCGGGACGTTAAATGAGCAGTTCTTC
NA	TRBD2	TRBV7-6	16	TRBJ2-7	CASSLGMGLAGFEQYF	TGTGCCAGCAGCTTAGGGATGGGACTAGCGGGATTCGAGCAGTACTTC
NA	NA	TRBV5-1	13	TRBJ2-7	CASRQGRVDEQYF	TGCGCCAGCAGGCAGGGTAGGGTTGACGAGCAGTACTTC
once	TRBD2	TRBV11-3	13	TRBJ2-7	CASSSGTSGRKYF	TGTGCCAGCAGCTCAGGGACTAGCGGGCGGAAGTACTTC
NA	TRBD2	TRBV19	15	TRBJ2-7	CASSLRTSATYEQYF	TGTGCCAGTAGTCTCCGCACTAGCGCGACTTACGAGCAGTACTTC
NA	TRBD2	TRBV7-9	14	TRBJ2-1	CASDQTSGTNEQFF	TGTGCCAGCGACCAGACTAGCGGGACCAATGAGCAGTTCTTC
once	TRBD2	TRBV28	14	TRBJ2-7	CASSSRDYVYEQYF	TGTGCCAGCAGTTCCCGGGACTATGTCTACGAGCAGTACTTC
NA	TRBD2	TRBV6-6	14	TRBJ2-7	CASSRTSGNYEQYF	TGTGCCAGCAGTCGGACTAGCGGGAACTACGAGCAGTACTTC
NA	NA	TRBV14	14	TRBJ2-7	CASSQDGPDYEQYF	TGTGCCAGCAGCCAAGATGGGCCAGACTACGAGCAGTACTTC
NA	TRBD1	TRBV7-9	15	TRBJ2-7	CASSLGGTDYYEQYF	TGTGCCAGCAGCTTAGGGGGGACAGATTACTACGAGCAGTACTTC
NA	NA	TRBV6-5	14	TRBJ2-3	CASRTVTSTDTQYF	TGTGCCAGCAGGACAGTTACTAGCACAGATACGCAGTATTTT
once	NA	TRBV7-9	13	TRBJ1-1	CASSFRGAPEAFF	TGTGCCAGCAGCTTTCGAGGAGCCCCTGAAGCTTTCTTT
NA	TRBD1	TRBV19	15	TRBJ2-7	CASSVTGTGTYEQYF	TGTGCCAGTAGTGTTACCGGGACAGGGACCTACGAGCAGTACTTC
NA	TRBD1	TRBV9	19	TRBJ2-6	CASSVLMTGGPSGANVLTF	TGTGCCAGCAGCGTCCTTATGACAGGGGGGCCATCAGGGGCCAACGTCCTGACTTTC
NA	NA	TRBV27	14	TRBJ2-7	CASSPTASNYEQYF	TGTGCCAGCAGCCCTACGGCTAGCAATTACGAGCAGTACTTC
NA	NA	TRBV7-2	14	TRBJ2-7	CASSWGYSSYEQYF	TGTGCCAGCAGCTGGGGTTATAGCTCCTACGAGCAGTACTTC
NA	NA	TRBV11-3	11	TRBJ1-1	CASSLVGEAFF	TGTGCCAGCAGCTTAGTAGGTGAAGCTTTCTTT
NA	TRBD2	TRBV7-2	18	TRBJ2-1	CASSLSRTSGRAGNEQFF	TGTGCCAGCAGCTTATCACGGACTAGCGGGAGGGCCGGCAATGAGCAGTTCTTC
NA	NA	TRBV5-6	13	TRBJ1-5	CATTSAENQPQHF	TGTGCCACAACTTCGGCCGAGAATCAGCCCCAGCATTTT
NA	NA	TRBV5-1	15	TRBJ1-1	CASSLGGEMNTEAFF	TGCGCCAGCAGCTTGGGAGGGGAAATGAACACTGAAGCTTTCTTT
NA	NA	TRBV14	14	TRBJ2-7	CASSPRKIVHEQYF	TGTGCCAGCAGCCCTCGAAAAATAGTCCACGAGCAGTACTTC
NA	NA	TRBV13	13	TRBJ2-7	CASSPEGGLEQYF	TGTGCCAGCAGTCCGGAGGGCGGCCTCGAGCAGTACTTC
once	NA	TRBV4-2	13	TRBJ1-2	CASRYRGNYGYTF	TGTGCCAGCAGGTATAGGGGCAACTATGGCTACACCTTC
NA	TRBD2	TRBV11-2	18	TRBJ2-1	CASSLLRLAGGPGNEQFF	TGTGCCAGCAGCTTACTACGACTAGCGGGAGGGCCGGGCAATGAGCAGTTCTTC
NA	NA	TRBV19	13	TRBJ2-7	CASSSFVGYEQYF	TGTGCCAGTAGTAGTTTTGTGGGGTACGAGCAGTACTTC
NA	NA	TRBV7-9	14	TRBJ2-3	CASSTGDSTDTQYF	TGTGCCAGCAGCACAGGTGATAGCACAGATACGCAGTATTTT
NA	TRBD2	TRBV6-5	15	TRBJ2-7	CASSSRGGVGYEQYF	TGTGCCAGCAGTTCCCGGGGGGGAGTGGGTTACGAGCAGTACTTC
NA	NA	TRBV28	13	TRBJ2-6	CASSVSGANVLTF	TGTGCCAGCAGCGTCTCTGGGGCCAACGTCCTGACTTTC
NA	NA	TRBV21-1	22	TRBJ2-1	CASSKTQRRGASGRASYNEQFF	TGTGCCAGCAGCAAAACCCAACGCAGGGGTGCTAGCGGGAGGGCTTCTTACAATGAGCAGTTCTTC
NA	NA	TRBV7-9	14	TRBJ1-1	CASSPTTSNTEAFF	TGTGCCAGCAGCCCTACGACATCTAACACTGAAGCTTTCTTT
NA	NA	TRBV19	14	TRBJ1-2	CASSMGRGYYGYTF	TGTGCCAGTAGTATGGGCAGGGGATACTATGGCTACACCTTC
NA	NA	TRBV7-9	12	TRBJ1-5	CASSLQGQPQHF	TGTGCCAGCAGCTTGCAGGGTCAGCCCCAGCATTTT
few	NA	TRBV7-2	14	TRBJ2-4	CASSLAFGRNIQYF	TGTGCCAGCAGCTTAGCGTTTGGCCGCAACATTCAGTACTTC
NA	NA	TRBV7-3	13	TRBJ2-2	CASSFTGTGELFF	TGTGCCAGCAGCTTTACAGGGACCGGGGAGCTGTTTTTT
NA	TRBD1	TRBV7-7	17	TRBJ2-5	CASSLAPGQDDSETQYF	TGTGCTAGCAGCTTAGCCCCCGGACAGGACGACTCAGAGACCCAGTACTTC
NA	NA	TRBV7-2	16	TRBJ2-3	CASSPRGEDPTDTQYF	TGTGCCAGCAGCCCAAGGGGTGAAGACCCCACAGATACGCAGTATTTT
NA	NA	TRBV9	15	TRBJ2-5	CASSVGGSEEETQYF	TGTGCCAGCAGCGTAGGCGGTAGTGAAGAAGAGACCCAGTACTTC
NA	TRBD2	TRBV12-5	14	TRBJ2-5	CALPRGVPQETQYF	TGTGCTCTCCCGCGGGGGGTCCCCCAAGAGACCCAGTACTTC
NA	NA	TRBV14	17	TRBJ2-3	CASSQGRGEGSPDTQYF	TGTGCCAGCAGCCAAGGTCGCGGTGAGGGAAGTCCAGATACGCAGTATTTT
NA	NA	TRBV27	14	TRBJ1-1	CASSPDTGGTEAFF	TGTGCCAGCAGTCCAGACACGGGGGGGACTGAAGCTTTCTTT
once	NA	TRBV19	19	TRBJ2-3	CASTNPDRDTYPSTDTQYF	TGTGCCAGTACCAACCCCGACCGGGACACGTACCCTAGCACAGATACGCAGTATTTT
once	TRBD1	TRBV15	15	TRBJ2-7	CATSKGTGGLYEQYF	TGTGCCACCAGCAAGGGGACAGGGGGCCTCTACGAGCAGTACTTC
NA	NA	TRBV5-5	17	TRBJ2-7	CASSSLEGSSSSYEQYF	TGTGCCAGCAGCTCCCTGGAGGGCAGTTCCAGCTCCTACGAGCAGTACTTC
NA	NA	TRBV4-2	15	TRBJ1-1	CASSQVDSMGTEAFF	TGTGCCAGCAGCCAAGTGGACAGTATGGGCACTGAAGCTTTCTTT
NA	TRBD1	TRBV9	15	TRBJ2-7	CASSVDPGQGYEQYF	TGTGCCAGCAGCGTAGACCCCGGACAGGGGTACGAGCAGTACTTC